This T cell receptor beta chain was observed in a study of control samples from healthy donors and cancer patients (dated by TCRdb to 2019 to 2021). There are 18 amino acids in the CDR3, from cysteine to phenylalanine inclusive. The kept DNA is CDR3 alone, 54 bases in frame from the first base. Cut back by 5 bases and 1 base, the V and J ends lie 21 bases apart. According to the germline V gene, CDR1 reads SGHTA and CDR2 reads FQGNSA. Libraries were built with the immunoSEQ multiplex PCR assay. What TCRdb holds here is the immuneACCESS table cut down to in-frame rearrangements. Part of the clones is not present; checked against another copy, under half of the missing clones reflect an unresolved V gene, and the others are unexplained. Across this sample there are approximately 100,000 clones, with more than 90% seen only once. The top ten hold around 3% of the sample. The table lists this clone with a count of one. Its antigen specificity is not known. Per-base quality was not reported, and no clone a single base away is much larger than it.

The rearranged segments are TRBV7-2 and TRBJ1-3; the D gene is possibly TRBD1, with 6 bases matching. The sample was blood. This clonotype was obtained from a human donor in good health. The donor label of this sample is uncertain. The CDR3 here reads CASSPISRQGRSGNTIYF. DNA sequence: TGTGCCAGCAGCCCAATATCTCGGCAGGGGAGATCTGGAAACACCATATATTTT.